These 27 T cell receptor beta chains share one sample of origin, sequenced in a study of blood T cell repertoires in COVID-19. The assay was immunoSEQ multiplex PCR, and TCRdb's table has in-frame clones only and misses some. This table has 350,000 to 400,000 clones, over 75% appearing once. Sequencing was performed on PBMCs or T cells enriched from blood (not recorded which). Receptors originate from a man aged 40-50 years in a cohort exposed to, infected with or recovered from COVID-19 (not recorded which).

J is TRBJ2-5 and V is TRBV4-1; D may be TRBD1 (5 bases). This CDR3 is built from 16 residues. Germline CDR1 MGHRA, CDR2 YSYEKL. Trimming took 5 bases from V and 5 from J, leaving 21 bases between them. The CDR3 here is CASSSYNRLWWETQYF. CDR3 DNA: TGCGCCAGCAGCTCATATAACAGGTTGTGGTGGGAGACCCAGTACTTC.

The V and J genes are TRBV7-3 and TRBJ2-7; TRBD2 matches at 12 bases. The ends lost 5 bases at V and 5 bases at J; junction bases unmatched: 7. The germline V gene has CDR1 SGHTA and CDR2 FQGTGA. The CDR3 covers 15 residues. The CDR3 is CASSPRLAGVHEQYF. The DNA for the CDR3 is TGTGCCAGCAGCCCTAGACTAGCGGGAGTTCACGAGCAGTACTTC.

The chain is built from TRBV7-9 and TRBJ2-1, with 7 bases that match TRBD2. Germline CDR1 SEHNR, CDR2 FQNEAQ (reference sequence). CDR3 size: 15 residues. The junction had 9 bases not matched to a gene; V was cut back by 5 bases and J by 5 bases. The DNA of the CDR3 is TGTGCCAGCAGCGTTAGACTAGCCAAGGACAATGAGCAGTTCTTC. It yields the protein CASSVRLAKDNEQFF.

The chain couples TRBV19 to TRBJ2-6; weak D call: TRBD1 (6 bases). V was clipped by 6 bases and J by 0 bases, with 12 bases between them. The CDR3 is 16 residues long. Germline-derived CDR1 and CDR2 are LNHDA and SQIVND (reference sequence). The CDR3 is CASRTGTLSGANVLTF. The CDR3 region has the DNA TGTGCCAGTAGAACAGGGACCCTCTCTGGGGCCAACGTCCTGACTTTC. Based on the CDR3 plus reference TRBV19 and TRBJ2-6, the full variable domain is DGGITQSPKYLFRKEGQNVTLSCEQNLNHDAMYWYRQDPGQGLRLIYYSQIVNDFQKGDIAEGYSVSREKKESFPLTVTSAQKNPTAFYLCASRTGTLSGANVLTFGAGSRLTVL.

This chain links TRBV6-5 with TRBJ2-7, with a possible D match to TRBD2 (6 bases). The CDR3 sequence is 14 residues long. The germline gives CDR1 MNHEY, CDR2 SVGAGI. V lost 4 bases and J 0 bases, leaving 10 bases between the germline ends. CDR3: CASSSGRTSYEQYF. The CDR3 coding sequence is TGTGCCAGCAGTTCGGGGAGGACCTCCTACGAGCAGTACTTC.

The gene calls are TRBV5-8 and TRBJ2-7, with 8 bases that match TRBD1. Germline CDR1 reads SGHTS; CDR2 reads YDEGEE. There are 15 residues in the CDR3. J lost 2 bases, V lost 4 bases, and 8 bases had no gene match. CDR3 amino acids: CASSRFRTGTYEQYF. CDR3 sequence (DNA): TGTGCCAGCAGCCGGTTCCGGACAGGGACCTACGAGCAGTACTTC.

On this clone itself: The sample holds other DNA sequences that translate to the same CDR3. V and J are TRBV2 and TRBJ1-2; tentatively, D is TRBD1 (5 bases). The germline V gene has CDR1 SNHLY and CDR2 FYNNEI. The CDR3 contains 12 residues. Trimming pared 2 bases from V and 8 bases from J, leaving 9 bases between. The CDR3 here is CASSEQGGGYTF. CDR3 sequence (DNA): TGTGCCAGCAGTGAACAGGGAGGAGGCTACACCTTC.

Note on this clone: Sequence at one end of the junction differs from germline and may be a read error. The chain joins TRBV5-7 to TRBJ1-5, with 9 bases lining up with TRBD1. TRBV5-7 is marked as an open reading frame, function uncertain. The CDR3 has 17 residues. For the CDR3, the DNA is TGTGCCGGCAGCCTAAATACAGGGGGCTTGGTGGCTCAGCCCCAGCATTTT. It specifies CAGSLNTGGLVAQPQHF.

The chain employs TRBV29-1 and TRBJ2-6, with D possibly being TRBD2 (6 bases). Trimming removed 4 bases at V and 3 bases at J, with 10 bases between. The CDR3 is made up of 14 amino acids. Germline V lookup: CDR1 SQVTM, CDR2 ANQGSEA. CDR3 in amino acids: CSVAGADGANVLTF. The CDR3 DNA reads as TGCAGCGTTGCGGGAGCGGATGGGGCCAACGTCCTGACTTTC.

The rearrangement joins TRBV19 to TRBJ2-1; maybe TRBD2 (5 bases). Between the trimmed V and J ends, which lost 1 base and 6 bases, there was a span of 7 bases. CDR1 and CDR2 from the germline V gene are LNHDA and SQIVND (reference sequence). CDR3 length: 13 residues. CDR3 region: CASSIGLANEQFF. CDR3 bases: TGTGCCAGTAGTATAGGGCTAGCCAATGAGCAGTTCTTC.

This clone was counted only a few times. The chain carries TRBV6-5 and TRBJ1-1; D is unclear. The V gene lost 6 bases and the J gene lost 1 base, with 15 bases spanning the gap. The CDR3 has 15 residues. Germline V gene lookup returns CDR1 MNHEY and CDR2 SVGAGI. The CDR3 DNA reads as TGTGCCAGCAGGTATACGGGTTCTTCGAACACTGAAGCTTTCTTT. This sequence encodes CASRYTGSSNTEAFF.

The V and J genes are TRBV29-1 and TRBJ2-2; a possible D gene is TRBD1 (6 bases). Germline V gene sequence: CDR1 SQVTM, CDR2 ANQGSEA. The CDR3 is 14 amino acids. Trimming removed 5 bases from V and 5 bases from J, with 15 bases in between. The CDR3 region is CSVLLGTRTGELFF. The CDR3 DNA sequence: TGCAGCGTTCTTTTAGGGACAAGGACCGGGGAGCTGTTTTTT.

J is TRBJ1-1 and V is TRBV28; no definite D call. Per the germline V gene, CDR1 is MDHEN and CDR2 is SYDVKM. The V end was cut by 4 bases, the J end by 7 bases, with 16 bases between. The CDR3 sequence is 14 residues long. CDR3 residues: CASSSSGRRSEAFF. In nucleotides, the CDR3 is TGTGCCAGCAGTTCGAGCGGGAGGAGGAGTGAAGCTTTCTTT.

This clone was observed at least ten times. The gene calls are TRBV7-9 and TRBJ1-5, with a weak D call TRBD1 (6 bases). V lost 2 bases, J lost 2 bases, and 10 bases lay in between. The CDR3 runs 15 residues. CDR1 is SEHNR and CDR2 is FQNEAQ in the germline V gene (reference sequence). CDR3 sequence reads: CASSLNAGGNQPQHF. CDR3 nucleotides: TGTGCCAGCAGCTTAAATGCAGGGGGCAATCAGCCCCAGCATTTT.

The DNA of the CDR3 is TGTGCCAGCAGTGTAACGCTACCCGGACAGGGAGCTAATTCACCCCTCCACTTT. Translation: CASSVTLPGQGANSPLHF. V is TRBV6-1 and J is TRBJ1-6, with 8 bases identical to TRBD1. In germline, CDR1 is MNHNS, CDR2 SASEGT. Unmatched junction bases numbered 14, after V lost 4 bases and J lost 6 bases. The CDR3 covers 18 residues.

This clone was seen a single time. CDR3 coding DNA: TGTGCCAGCAGTAGGGACAGAAGAACTTCACCCCTCCACTTT. Its translation: CASSRDRRTSPLHF. This chain joins TRBV25-1 and TRBJ1-6, with 7 bases that match TRBD1. CDR3 length: 14 residues. Losses at the gene ends were 5 bases for V and 9 bases for J; bases not matched to a gene: 7. Germline lookup yields CDR1 MGHDK and CDR2 SYGVNS.

The chain carries TRBV3-1 (or the pseudogene TRBV3-2) and TRBJ2-2, with TRBD2 matching 8 bases. V shed 0 bases, J shed 4 bases, and the junction held 10 bases outside the gene matches. Per the germline V gene, CDR1 is LGHDT and CDR2 is YNNKEL (reference sequence). This CDR3 region has 18 residues. CDR3 DNA: TGTGCCAGCAGCCAAGATCGGCTACTAGCGGCCCTCACCGGGGAGCTGTTTTTT. This codes for CASSQDRLLAALTGELFF.

This clone was seen just once. The J gene is TRBJ2-7, the V gene TRBV5-1, with 9 positions matching TRBD2. Germline V gene sequence: CDR1 SGHRS, CDR2 YFSETQ. This CDR3 comprises 16 residues. The ends lost 2 bases at V and 6 bases at J; junction bases unmatched: 12. CDR3: CASSFSDSGRLGEQYF. The CDR3 region has the DNA TGCGCCAGCAGCTTCTCCGATAGCGGGAGACTGGGCGAGCAGTACTTC.

The V and J genes are TRBV28 and TRBJ2-3; TRBD2 agrees at 11 bases. The V segment lost 5 bases and the J segment 6 bases; nucleotides outside the gene matches: 7. The CDR3 contains 15 residues. The germline V gene encodes CDR1 MDHEN and CDR2 SYDVKM. The CDR3: CASSPPSGRRDTQYF. The CDR3 DNA is TGTGCCAGCAGTCCCCCTAGCGGGAGGCGGGATACGCAGTATTTT.

The rearrangement links TRBV4-1 to TRBJ2-7; 7 positions match TRBD2. The V and J ends lost 1 base and 4 bases, in that order; junction bases with no gene match: 10. Germline assignment: CDR1 MGHRA and CDR2 YSYEKL. The CDR3 length is 16 residues. The CDR3 coding sequence is TGCGCCAGCAGCCAAGGGGATGGCGGGAGTAGTTACGAGCAGTACTTC. This sequence encodes CASSQGDGGSSYEQYF.

The J gene is TRBJ1-4, the V gene TRBV19; 8 bases agree with TRBD1. This CDR3 has 17 amino acids. Germline V gene lookup returns CDR1 LNHDA and CDR2 SQIVND (reference sequence). V was pared by 5 bases and J by 3 bases, with 11 bases of the junction left unmatched. CDR3 region: CASSDDYQGASNEKLFF. The CDR3, as DNA: TGTGCCAGTAGTGACGACTACCAGGGGGCATCTAATGAAAAACTGTTTTTT.

The chain employs TRBV3-1 (or the pseudogene TRBV3-2) and TRBJ2-7, with D unclear. The CDR3 length is 13 residues. V was clipped by 1 base and J by 2 bases, with 6 bases between them. Germline loops: CDR1 LGHDT, CDR2 YNNKEL (reference sequence). CDR3 bases: TGTGCCAGCAGCCAAGCACTACCCTACGAGCAGTACTTC. Protein sequence: CASSQALPYEQYF.

This clone was counted a few times. The rearrangement links TRBV9 to TRBJ2-5; 14 bases align to TRBD2. This CDR3 has 16 residues. The J segment lost 4 bases and the V segment lost 6 bases, leaving 8 bases of the junction unmatched. Germline V CDR1 and CDR2: SGDLS, YYNGEE. Written as DNA, the CDR3 is TGTGCCAGCACCCTGGGACTAGCGGGAGCAGGAGAGACCCAGTACTTC. It yields the protein CASTLGLAGAGETQYF.

Only a few counts were recorded for this clone. V gene TRBV11-2 combines with J gene TRBJ2-1; a possible D gene is TRBD2 (7 bases). With 0 bases removed from V and 4 bases from J, the gap between germline ends came to 13 bases. Germline lookup yields CDR1 SGHAT and CDR2 FQNNGV. The CDR3 extends over 16 amino acids. CDR3 coding DNA: TGTGCCAGCAGCTTAGATCGGAGGGGGGGATACAATGAGCAGTTCTTC. It is translated as CASSLDRRGGYNEQFF.

This chain links TRBV4-1 with TRBJ1-2; D remains unclear. CDR3 length: 15 residues. V lost 2 bases, J lost 0 bases, and 10 bases lay in between. Germline V gene lookup returns CDR1 MGHRA and CDR2 YSYEKL. The CDR3 region has the DNA TGCGCCAGCAGCCAATTCAGCGCGCCTAACTATGGCTACACCTTC. Protein: CASSQFSAPNYGYTF.

This chain links TRBV4-2 with TRBJ1-6, with TRBD1 as a possible D gene (5 bases). Trimming stripped 3 bases from V and 9 bases from J, with 15 bases between. CDR1 LGHNA and CDR2 YNFKEQ come from the germline V gene. CDR3 length equals 15 residues. Here the CDR3 DNA reads TGTGCCAGCAGCCAGGAGACAGCCAACGCTTCACCCCTCCACTTT. This gives the protein CASSQETANASPLHF.

The chain uses TRBV7-3 and TRBJ2-1; TRBD1 matches at 8 bases. This CDR3 is 14 amino acids long. The ends lost 5 bases at V and 10 bases at J; junction bases unmatched: 10. The V gene's germline CDR1 is SGHTA and CDR2 FQGTGA. The CDR3 nucleotides are TGTGCCAGCAGCCCGACGACAGGGGTTGGAGAGCAGTTCTTC. As protein: CASSPTTGVGEQFF.